This T cell receptor (beta chain) was retrieved from a study of blood T cells in healthy people across ages (dated by TCRdb to the mid-2010s). About the investigation overall: Template switching captured roughly one uniquely barcoded TCR beta cDNA molecule per two T cells in model experiments. The study measured age-related changes in TCR beta repertoire diversity using deep sequencing normalized with unique cDNA molecular identifiers. The donors were split into four age groups: young (average around 17 years), middle-aged (roughly 39), aged (approximately 60) and long-lived (over 75). Using the same blood draw, the study looked at two additional independent replicas of 1 million unique cDNA reads for two donors, one aged 18 to 29 and the other aged 80 or older. To avoid experimental bias, donors of different ages were distributed randomly across sequencing lanes. General study outcomes and caveats: The CMV infection status of donors was not known, potentially confounding age-related changes in expanded clonotypes. Estimates of total diversity based on one million sequenced T cells were regarded as lower bounds and as underestimates. Compared with the aged group, the long-lived group had more naive CD4+ T cells, fewer expanded clones and increased TCR diversity, suggesting age selection. Bulk unsorted PBMC profiling prevented conclusive comparison of naive and antigen-experienced compartments. A strong correlation was found between observed TCR beta diversity and the percentage of naive T cells measured by flow cytometry. Observed TCR beta diversity per million T cells fell roughly linearly with age, and a significant reduction was already apparent by age around 36.

Systemically healthy Caucasian individuals from Russia, some 36 in total and aged roughly 6 to 100 years, were included as donors. Each donor gave about 11 milliliters of peripheral blood, drawn into EDTA-treated Vacutainer tubes. Ficoll-Paque density-gradient centrifugation was used to isolate PBMCs, with at least 6.5 million per sample. Trizol reagent was used to extract total RNA from the PBMCs, yielding at least 5 micrograms per sample. The percentages of naive CD45RAhigh/CD27high T cells were determined by flow cytometry on a PBMC aliquot from every donor. The library was built by means of 5' RACE. Sequenced using an Illumina HiSeq 2500. The second PCR ran for roughly 7 to 11 cycles and used a J-beta primer mix along with a sample-barcoded 5' primer. Each TCR beta cDNA molecule received a unique molecular identifier from a template-switch 5' adaptor carrying 12 random nucleotides. At least 2.5 million CDR3-containing paired-end reads were obtained from each sample. First-strand cDNA was synthesized from all RNA with the Mint cDNA synthesis kit, primed by a TRBC-specific oligonucleotide. Following uracil-DNA glycosylase treatment, all cDNA underwent a first 18-cycle PCR with the universal primers M1SS and BC2_uni_R. From the authors' description of their analysis: For normalization, 1 million high-quality reads, each with a distinct molecular identifier, were randomly selected from each sample. Reads with shared molecular identifiers were discarded instead of being binned into consensus sequences. MiTCR, set to a Q25 quality threshold and the strictest error-elimination algorithm, was used for CDR3 identification, clonotype clustering and error correction. A nonparametric unseen species model with Euler transformation was used to estimate a lower bound on total TCR beta diversity. Starting from the raw public reads, TCRdb applied fastp trimming at Q25, assembled clones with MiXCR and retained in-frame beta chains. Rows merge per CDR3 protein into single entries with the most common DNA and genes. The V and J calls were determined by TCRdb, not by the authors. The sample has around 750,000 distinct CDR3 sequences on record, approximately 55% of them singletons. The ten biggest clones cover approximately 41% of the sample.

As concerns this clonotype: No antigen is known for it. No clone much larger than this one lies a single base away; base qualities are absent.

The material sequenced was blood. This TCR was recovered from a man older than 75 in good health.

The nucleotides are TGTGCCAGCAGCCGGGGGACAGGGCAGGGGCAGCCCCAGCATTTT. Its coded protein is CASSRGTGQGQPQHF. The chain uses TRBV12-3 or TRBV12-4 and TRBJ1-5; 9 middle bases align to TRBD1. The CDR3 spans 15 residues, from the cysteine through the phenylalanine. Of the read, only the CDR3 DNA is kept; its 45 bases are in frame from base 1. Trimmed from V: 6 bases; trimmed from J: 7 bases; junction bases lacking a gene match: 10.